The rows below give T cell receptor beta chains drawn from one sample of a study of radiotherapy plus CTLA-4 blockade in lung cancer. Measured with immunoSEQ multiplex PCR; TCRdb has only the in-frame clones, and not every one. The data contain 50,000 to 65,000 clones, approximately 82% of them singletons. This material consisted of peripheral blood, taken from a patient treated with radiotherapy plus ipilimumab. The receptors were sampled from a human donor with non-small cell lung cancer whose response to radiotherapy plus ipilimumab could not be evaluated. The CDR3 runs from the conserved cysteine through the conserved F or W. The D gene is left open where the match is weak. Where a row states a size, it is once, few, many or the class of an expanded clone; other rows omit it.

J	V	D	size	DNA	CDR3
TRBJ2-7	TRBV6-1	NA	NA	TGTGCCAGCAGACTCGAGGGACTGGACGAGCAGTACTTC	CASRLEGLDEQYF
TRBJ2-5	TRBV9	NA	NA	TGTGCCAGCAGCGTAGCTGGCGGGCAACAAGAGACCCAGTACTTC	CASSVAGGQQETQYF
TRBJ2-7	TRBV18	NA	NA	TGTGCCAGCTCACCGTCTACAGGGACCGAGCAGTACTTC	CASSPSTGTEQYF
TRBJ2-7	TRBV27	NA	NA	TGTGCCAGCAGTCTCCTAGGGGGCTACGAGCAGTACTTC	CASSLLGGYEQYF
TRBJ1-1	TRBV5-5	NA	once	TGTGCCAGCAACACACAGGGAAACACTGAAGCTTTCTTT	CASNTQGNTEAFF
TRBJ2-5	TRBV9	NA	NA	TGTGCCAGCAGCGTTAGGCAGGGAGGCATCCAAGAGACCCAGTACTTC	CASSVRQGGIQETQYF
TRBJ2-7	TRBV7-2	TRBD1	NA	TGTGCCAGCAGCCCCCAGCAGGGGGCCTACGAGCAGTACTTC	CASSPQQGAYEQYF
TRBJ1-2	TRBV28	NA	NA	TGTGCCAGCAGTTCGCAACAGTCAGACTATGGCTACACCTTC	CASSSQQSDYGYTF
TRBJ2-3	TRBV7-2	TRBD2	NA	TGTGCCAGCAGCTTAACGGCGGGAGGAATGAGAGATACGCAGTATTTT	CASSLTAGGMRDTQYF
TRBJ2-6	TRBV19	TRBD1	NA	TGTGCCAGTGGGCAGCGGACAGGGGGCTCTGGGGCCAACGTCCTGACTTTC	CASGQRTGGSGANVLTF
TRBJ1-1	TRBV19	NA	NA	TGTGCCAGTAGCACCCCAGGGCCGGCTTTCTTT	CASSTPGPAFF
TRBJ2-6	TRBV4-3	NA	NA	TGCGCCAGCAGCCAAGGAGACAGGAGCTCTGGGGCCAACGTCCTGACTTTC	CASSQGDRSSGANVLTF
TRBJ1-2	TRBV27	TRBD1	NA	TGTGCCAGCAGTATGGACAGGGGCTATGGCTACACCTTC	CASSMDRGYGYTF
TRBJ2-2	TRBV5-1	TRBD2	NA	TGCGCCAGCAGCCCGGCGGGGGGGCCTGGCACCGGGGAGCTGTTTTTT	CASSPAGGPGTGELFF
TRBJ2-1	TRBV9	NA	NA	TGTGCCAGCACCCCGGGCCAGGGGTACAATGAGCAGTTCTTC	CASTPGQGYNEQFF
TRBJ1-2	TRBV6-1	TRBD1	NA	TGTGCCAGCAGTGAGGACAGGGTGAGTGGCTACACCTTC	CASSEDRVSGYTF
TRBJ2-3	TRBV2	NA	NA	TGTGCCAGCAGTGACAGGTCGATAGATACGCAGTATTTT	CASSDRSIDTQYF
TRBJ1-2	TRBV30	NA	NA	TGTGCCTGGAGTGTACGCAGGGAATATGGCTACACCTTC	CAWSVRREYGYTF
TRBJ1-2	TRBV29-1	NA	NA	TGCAGCGTTACCCCAAGGGGCAGTAATGGCTACACCTTC	CSVTPRGSNGYTF
TRBJ2-7	TRBV7-2	NA	NA	TGTGCCAGCAGCCCCCAGTTCGGACTTACCTACGAGCAGTACTTC	CASSPQFGLTYEQYF
TRBJ2-1	TRBV19	NA	NA	TGTGCCAGTAGTCCCAAGGCGGTTGATGAGCAGTTCTTC	CASSPKAVDEQFF
TRBJ2-7	TRBV4-3	TRBD1	NA	TGCGCCAGCAGCATCGCTCACGGACAGGGCGCCTACGAGCAGTACTTC	CASSIAHGQGAYEQYF
TRBJ2-1	TRBV20-1	NA	NA	TGCAGTGCTCCCAGGGGTTATGAGCAGTTCTTC	CSAPRGYEQFF
TRBJ1-5	TRBV4-1	TRBD1	once	TGCGCCAGCAGCCAAGTGCCACAGGGGAATCAGCCCCAGCATTTT	CASSQVPQGNQPQHF
TRBJ2-1	TRBV5-4	TRBD2	NA	TGTGCCAGCAGTCCGACTAGCGGAACCTACAATGAGCAGTTCTTC	CASSPTSGTYNEQFF
TRBJ2-2	TRBV9	TRBD1	NA	TGTGCCAGCGGCCCCCCACCTGACAGGGGGGTAGGCGGGGAGCTGTTTTTT	CASGPPPDRGVGGELFF
TRBJ1-5	TRBV7-6	TRBD1	NA	TGTGCCAGCAGCTTAAGGGACAGGGAGAAGCCCAATCAGCCCCAGCATTTT	CASSLRDREKPNQPQHF
TRBJ1-3	TRBV28	TRBD1	NA	TGTGCCAGCAGAACTACGGGACAGGGCTCTGGAAACACCATATATTTT	CASRTTGQGSGNTIYF
TRBJ2-7	TRBV7-2	NA	NA	TGTGCCAGCAGCCGAGAGCAGGGGCTTTACGAGCAGTACTTC	CASSREQGLYEQYF
TRBJ2-1	TRBV28	NA	few	TGTGCCAGCAGTTTTAGGGGACACGTGTCGTTCTTC	CASSFRGHVSFF
TRBJ1-2	TRBV12-5	NA	NA	TGTGCTAGTGGTTTGGTACCTTCGGGTCGTGGCTACACCTTC	CASGLVPSGRGYTF
TRBJ2-3	TRBV7-2	TRBD1	NA	TGTGCCAGCAGCCCCCGGGACAGGGGAATTACGCAGTATTTT	CASSPRDRGITQYF
TRBJ1-1	TRBV28	NA	NA	TGTGCCAGCAGCCTCCTACCAGGACAGCCGAACACTGAAGCTTTCTTT	CASSLLPGQPNTEAFF
TRBJ2-2	TRBV5-1	TRBD2	NA	TGCGCCAGCAGCGGGACTAGCGGGAGGGGCACCGGGGAGCTGTTTTTT	CASSGTSGRGTGELFF
TRBJ2-3	TRBV27	TRBD2	NA	TGTGCCAGCAGTCCCTCCGGGACTACTCCTTCGGATACGCAGTATTTT	CASSPSGTTPSDTQYF
TRBJ1-5	TRBV23-1	TRBD1	NA	TGCGCCAGCACACTACGACAGGGAAACAATCAGCCCCAGCATTTT	CASTLRQGNNQPQHF
TRBJ1-3	TRBV6-5	NA	once	TGTGCCAGCAGGGGCGCGAGATCAGGAAACACCATATATTTT	CASRGARSGNTIYF
TRBJ1-1	TRBV5-1	TRBD1	once	TGCGCCAGCAGCTTGGGGACAGGGGACACTGAAGCTTTCTTT	CASSLGTGDTEAFF
TRBJ1-1	TRBV19	TRBD1	NA	TGTGCCAGTAGACCCAGCAGGGGGACTGAAGCTTTCTTT	CASRPSRGTEAFF
TRBJ2-7	TRBV10-3	NA	NA	TGTGCCATCAGTAGTAGCTACGAGCAGTACTTC	CAISSSYEQYF
TRBJ1-2	TRBV5-6	TRBD1	NA	TGTGCCAGCAGCGCGGACAGGGAGAGACTCTATGGCTACACCTTC	CASSADRERLYGYTF